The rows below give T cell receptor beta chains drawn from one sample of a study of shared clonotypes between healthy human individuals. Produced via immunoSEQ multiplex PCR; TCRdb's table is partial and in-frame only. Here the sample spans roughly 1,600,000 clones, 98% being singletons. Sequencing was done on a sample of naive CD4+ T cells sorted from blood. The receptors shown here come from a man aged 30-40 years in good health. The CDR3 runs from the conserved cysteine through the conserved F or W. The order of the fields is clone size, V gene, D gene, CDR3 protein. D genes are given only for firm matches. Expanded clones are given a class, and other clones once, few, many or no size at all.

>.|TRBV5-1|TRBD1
CASSLKTSGGTDTQYF
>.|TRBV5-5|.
CASSHRQDTGDTQYF
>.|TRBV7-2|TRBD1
CASSLGAGGSGANVLTF
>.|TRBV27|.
CASAQRGVYNEQFF
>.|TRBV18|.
CASSSYSGLTYEQYF
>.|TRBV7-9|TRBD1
CASSQIRPGQALYEQYF
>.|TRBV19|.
CASSPRVSYNEQFF
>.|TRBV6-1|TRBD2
CASSVGLAGKPSDTQYF
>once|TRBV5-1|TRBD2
CASSLGASGSFYEQYF
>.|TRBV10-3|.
CAIKRQEAYTF
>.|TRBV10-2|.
CASAALGSRSVHEQYF
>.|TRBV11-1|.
CASSLAVTATNEKLFF
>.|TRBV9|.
CASSVAGSRSYEQYF
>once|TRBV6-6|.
CANTPTEAFF
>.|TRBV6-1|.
CASSEPLTGTPGKETQYF
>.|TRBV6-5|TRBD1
CASSWDRENTEAFF
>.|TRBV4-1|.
CASSQDNPGRYNQPQHF
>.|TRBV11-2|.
CASSPDWGGYGYTF
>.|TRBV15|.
CATSNTGRQRDYGYTF
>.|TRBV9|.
CASSVANFRGQETQYF
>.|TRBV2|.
CASSERGSTDWASSYEQYF
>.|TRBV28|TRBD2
CASSTIAGGTDTQYF
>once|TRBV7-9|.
CASSLDWTAYGYTF
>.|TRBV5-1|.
CASSVSGPEQFF
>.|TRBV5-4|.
CASSSVVGGNQETQYF
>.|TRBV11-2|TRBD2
CASTLLRESGETQYF
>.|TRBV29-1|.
CSVEANNSEQYF
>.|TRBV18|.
CASSPGDRAGNTIYF
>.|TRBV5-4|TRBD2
CASSVGLRGGGSYEQYF
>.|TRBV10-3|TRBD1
CAISTGTGRAGDTQYF
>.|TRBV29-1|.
CSVARGQTNTGELFF
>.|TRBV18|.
CASSQKGNQPQHF
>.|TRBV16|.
CASSQEGRGSYNEQFF
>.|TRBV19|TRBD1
CASTQTGFYNEQFF
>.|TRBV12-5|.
CASGPGLGQPQHF
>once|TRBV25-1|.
CASSAYGGTEAFF
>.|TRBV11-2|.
CASSALKQQAKKLFF
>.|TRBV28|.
CASTPGGGPFGYTF
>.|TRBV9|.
CASSVSAARNEQFF
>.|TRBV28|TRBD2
CASSSPSGSYEQYF
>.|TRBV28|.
CASSSRMTNNYGYTF
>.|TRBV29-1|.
CSVETPKDTQYF
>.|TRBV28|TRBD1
CASSSPPGQGGYEQYF
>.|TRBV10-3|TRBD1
CAISGTGSGELFF
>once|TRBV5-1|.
CASSSKLNTGELFF
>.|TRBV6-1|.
CATEGDARGGYEQYF
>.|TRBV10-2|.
CASRAQTGRSYEQYF
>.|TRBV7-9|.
CASSLRVNPAGELFF